The following is a T cell receptor beta chain sequence with its context. This clonotype was found many times. What antigen it recognizes has not been identified. Per-base qualities were not stored, and no clone one base away is much larger. The sample originates from a study of T-cell memory formation after mild COVID-19 (dated by TCRdb to 2020 to 2023). Context from the whole study: TCR sequence clusters from the two donors were found to be largely donor specific. T-cell clones expanding and contracting after mild COVID-19 in a couple of donors were tracked by longitudinal TCRalpha and TCRbeta repertoire sequencing. Two young, previously healthy adult volunteers made up the cohort, one male and one female.

PBMCs were isolated by Ficoll-Paque density gradient centrifugation. The V end loses 3 bases and the J end loses 4 bases, and a stretch of 19 bases separates them. CDR1 MNHEY and CDR2 SVGAGI were looked up in the germline V gene. Spanning cysteine to phenylalanine, the CDR3 consists of 18 amino acids. The DNA shown is the 54-base CDR3, in frame from base 1. Overall study results and their limits: Some responding clones were detected in pre-infection memory, which suggested that pre-existing cross-reactive memory T cells had joined the SARS-CoV-2 response. Contracting CD4+ clones appeared mostly in the CM and EM memory subsets, whereas CD8+ clones were enriched in EMRA. From day 15 to 85, contracting clones showed balanced CD4/CD8 phenotypes, whereas a second wave of clones that expanded from day 15 to 37 leaned towards CD4+. Whether the second-wave clones peaking on day 37 were SARS-CoV-2 specific was not confirmed. Only a couple of mild cases were covered in the study, and larger cohorts including severe cases with pre-infection samples were considered necessary.

TCRdb lists the instrument as Illumina NovaSeq 6000. cDNA libraries for TCRalpha and TCRbeta were prepared by 5'RACE using constant-segment primers, with sample barcodes and unique molecular identifiers added. RNA was extracted from every sample with Trizol reagent. Library amplification was performed in two PCR steps, and a second sample barcode and Illumina TruSeq adapters were introduced in the second step. Libraries were sequenced on an Illumina NovaSeq with 2 x 150 bp paired-end reads. In the source study's methods: With migec v1.2.7, reads were demultiplexed and then collapsed into UMI-guided consensus sequences. Using mixcr v2.1.11, the UMI consensuses were aligned to TRA and TRB V and J templates and assembled into clonotypes. A clonotype was counted as expanded or contracted only if both edgeR and NoisET called the change significant, with noise models trained on biological replicates. edgeR calls used a false discovery rate-adjusted p below 0.01 and a log2 fold-change threshold of 1. As an exploratory analysis of dynamics, max-normalized trajectories of the 1000 most abundant clonotypes were examined with PCA combined with hierarchical clustering. Separately sequenced CD4+ and CD8+ repertoires were used to assign the CD4 or CD8 phenotype of responding clones. Using fastp trimming at Q25 and MiXCR clonotype assembly, TCRdb reanalyzed the public sequencing data and kept in-frame beta chains. Each entry merges the rows of one CDR3 protein and shows their most common DNA and genes. TCRdb's processing, not the authors', yielded these V and J calls. Counted in this sample were 250,000 to 300,000 distinct CDR3 sequences; about a sixth of them appeared once. 23% of the sample is in the top ten clones.

The chain uses TRBV6-5 and TRBJ1-6; the D gene assignment is ambiguous. The sequenced sample was PBMCs or a T cell subset sorted from them (not recorded which). The receptor was derived from a young man who had mild COVID-19 (a few samples of this study predate the infection). The sample titles of this study are shuffled in the database, so cell type and time point are left out; the donor was told from shared clones. In nucleotides, the sequence is TGTGCCAGCAGTTATTGGGCCGCAAGGAGCCGATATAATTCACCCCTCCACTTT. Its coded protein is CASSYWAARSRYNSPLHF.